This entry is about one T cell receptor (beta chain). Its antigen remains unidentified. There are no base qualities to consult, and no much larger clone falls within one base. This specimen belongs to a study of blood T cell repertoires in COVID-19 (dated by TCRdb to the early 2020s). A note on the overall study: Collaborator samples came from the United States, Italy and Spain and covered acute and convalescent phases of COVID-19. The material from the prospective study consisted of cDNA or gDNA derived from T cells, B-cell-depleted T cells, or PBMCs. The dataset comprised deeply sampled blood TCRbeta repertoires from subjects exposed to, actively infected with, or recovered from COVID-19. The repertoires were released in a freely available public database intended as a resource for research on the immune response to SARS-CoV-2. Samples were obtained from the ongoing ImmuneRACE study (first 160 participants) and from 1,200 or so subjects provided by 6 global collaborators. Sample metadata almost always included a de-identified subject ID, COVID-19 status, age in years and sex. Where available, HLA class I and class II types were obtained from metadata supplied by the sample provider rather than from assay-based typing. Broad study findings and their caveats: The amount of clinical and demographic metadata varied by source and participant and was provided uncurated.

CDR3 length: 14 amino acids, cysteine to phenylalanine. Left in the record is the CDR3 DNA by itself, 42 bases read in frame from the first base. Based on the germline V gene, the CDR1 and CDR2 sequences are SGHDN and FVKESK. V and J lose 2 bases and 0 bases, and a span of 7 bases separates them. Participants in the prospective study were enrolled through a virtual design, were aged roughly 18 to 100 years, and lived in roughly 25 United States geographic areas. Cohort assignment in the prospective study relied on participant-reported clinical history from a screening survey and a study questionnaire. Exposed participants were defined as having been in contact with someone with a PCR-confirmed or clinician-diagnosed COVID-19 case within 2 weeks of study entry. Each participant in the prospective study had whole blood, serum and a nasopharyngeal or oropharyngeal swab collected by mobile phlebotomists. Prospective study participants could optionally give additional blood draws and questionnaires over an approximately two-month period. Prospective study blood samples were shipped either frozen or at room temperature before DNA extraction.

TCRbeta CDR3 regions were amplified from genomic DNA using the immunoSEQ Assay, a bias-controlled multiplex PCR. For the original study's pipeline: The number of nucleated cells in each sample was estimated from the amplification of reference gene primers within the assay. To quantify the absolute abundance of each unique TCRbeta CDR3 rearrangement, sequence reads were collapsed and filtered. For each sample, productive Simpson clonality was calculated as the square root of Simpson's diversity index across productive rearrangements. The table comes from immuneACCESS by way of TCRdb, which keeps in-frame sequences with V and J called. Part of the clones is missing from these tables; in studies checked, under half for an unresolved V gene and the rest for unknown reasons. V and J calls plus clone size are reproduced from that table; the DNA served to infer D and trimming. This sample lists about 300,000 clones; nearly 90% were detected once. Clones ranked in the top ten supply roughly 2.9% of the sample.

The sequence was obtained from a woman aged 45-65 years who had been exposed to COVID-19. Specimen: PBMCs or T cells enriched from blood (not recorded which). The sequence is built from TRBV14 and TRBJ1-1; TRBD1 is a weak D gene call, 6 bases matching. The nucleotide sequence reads TGTGCCAGCAGCCAAAGGGACATGAACACTGAAGCTTTCTTT. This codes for CASSQRDMNTEAFF.